The 2 T cell receptor beta chains listed next were all sequenced from one sample in a study of blood T cell repertoires in COVID-19 (dated by TCRdb to between 2020 and 2021). The library was prepared using the immunoSEQ multiplex PCR assay. Sourced from immuneACCESS, this table was stored by TCRdb with only in-frame sequences that have V and J called. A share of the clones is absent; for the studies checked, an unresolved V gene accounts for under half, and the remainder has no known explanation. The sample table shows around 48,000 clones, and 86% are seen once. Of the sample, about a sixth falls within the top ten clones. Sequencing input: peripheral blood. These receptors were obtained from a man aged 55 to 70 with active or convalescent COVID-19.

This rearrangement joins TRBV3-1 (or the pseudogene TRBV3-2) to TRBJ1-1; 7 nucleotides line up with TRBD1. V was pared by 1 base and J by 5 bases, with 4 bases of the junction left unmatched. CDR1 and CDR2 (germline): LGHDT, YNNKEL (reference sequence). The length of the CDR3 is 14 residues. The chain's CDR3 is CASSQVQGETEAFF. CDR3 bases: TGTGCCAGCAGCCAAGTCCAGGGGGAGACTGAAGCTTTCTTT.

The rearrangement uses TRBV2 and TRBJ2-6; a possible D gene is TRBD1 (5 bases). The CDR3 has 15 amino acids. CDR1 SNHLY and CDR2 FYNNEI come from the germline V gene. V was shortened by 6 bases and J by 4 bases, with 13 bases between the two germline ends. CDR3 nucleotides: TGTGCCAGCAGCATACAGGTTGCCGGGGCCAACGTCCTGACTTTC. As protein: CASSIQVAGANVLTF.